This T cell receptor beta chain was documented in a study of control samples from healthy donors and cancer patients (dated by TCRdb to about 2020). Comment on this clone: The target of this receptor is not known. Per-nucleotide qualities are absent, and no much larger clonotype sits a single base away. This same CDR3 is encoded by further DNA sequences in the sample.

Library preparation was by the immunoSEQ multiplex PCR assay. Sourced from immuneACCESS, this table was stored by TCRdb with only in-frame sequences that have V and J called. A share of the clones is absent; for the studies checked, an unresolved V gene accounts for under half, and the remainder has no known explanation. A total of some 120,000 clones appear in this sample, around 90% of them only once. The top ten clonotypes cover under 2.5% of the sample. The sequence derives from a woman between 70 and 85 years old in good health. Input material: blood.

The CDR3 protein is CASSLGLAGGGLQETQYF. The sequenced DNA: TGCGCCAGCAGCTTGGGACTAGCGGGGGGGGGCCTCCAAGAGACCCAGTACTTC. The chain employs TRBV5-1 and TRBJ2-5; 14 middle bases align to TRBD2. The V end gives up 0 bases and the J end 1 base, leaving 5 bases in the junction not matched to a gene. Taken from the germline V gene, the CDR1 and CDR2 loops are SGHRS and YFSETQ. Inclusive of the bounding cysteine and phenylalanine, the CDR3 is 18 residues long. Of all the DNA, just the CDR3 is kept, 54 bases in frame from base 1.